This T cell receptor (beta chain) derives from a study of blood T cell repertoires in COVID-19. Study-wide context: Samples taken during acute and convalescent COVID-19 were collected in the United States, Italy and Spain. PBMCs, B-cell-depleted T cells, or T cells were the source of the cDNA or gDNA that made up the material.

Germline V gene sequence: CDR1 LGHNA, CDR2 YNFKEQ. V lost 1 base and J lost 8; bases outside the gene matches: 11. The CDR3 totals 16 residues. In the study's own analysis: Estimated nucleated cell counts came from reference gene primer amplification. Repertoires were generated with immunoSEQ multiplex PCR, while TCRdb's copy carries only in-frame clones and drops some. The DNA was the basis for D and trimming; V, J and clone size are from that table. The table includes a few hundred thousand clones, more than 70% detected once. Enrolled during active infection, Seattle patients were then followed longitudinally.

This clonotype originated in a woman in her 50s with COVID-19, enrolled during active disease. The rearrangement joins TRBV4-2 to TRBJ1-2, with TRBD1 matching 9 bases. The sample comprised peripheral blood. The CDR3 DNA sequence: TGTGCCAGCAGCCAAGTCGTAGGGACAGGGATGTGGGGCTACACCTTC. It encodes CASSQVVGTGMWGYTF.